The clone carrying this TCR beta chain was counted between two and nine times. Its target is unknown. This sample is part of a study of T cells in Graves' hyperthyroidism and ophthalmopathy. General study points: Model-based prediction identified ophthalmopathy a median about 6.8 months prior to its onset.

The V gene lost 3 bases and the J gene lost 3 bases, with 12 bases spanning the gap. CDR1 is SEHNR and CDR2 is FQNEAQ in the germline V gene (reference sequence). The length of the CDR3 is 15 residues. Researchers took RNA transcripts and amplified the TCR beta CDR3 regions from them. The study used the HTBI primer set for a first-round RT-PCR of the TCR CDR3. Using its own MiXCR run on the multiplex PCR reads, TCRdb lists one record per CDR3 protein. The sample holds hundreds of thousands of distinct CDR3 sequences, roughly a sixth seen once. This chain uses TRBV7-9 with TRBJ1-5; D perhaps matches TRBD1 (5 bases). The origin of this receptor is a woman under 30 with Graves' hyperthyroidism. Material: blood. The CDR3 is CASSLGTGLNQPQHF. The CDR3 DNA reads TGTGCCAGCAGCTTGGGGACGGGGCTCAATCAGCCCCAGCATTTT.